Listed below are T cell receptor beta chains from one sample, sequenced in a study of identical twins. TCRdb analysed the 5' RACE reads with MiXCR anew, one entry per CDR3 protein. Here the sample spans 750,000 to 950,000 distinct CDR3 sequences, over 9% being singletons. This sample also belongs to another study, concerning yellow fever vaccine responses in identical twins.

The specimen was PBMCs. The receptors originated from a woman under 30 in good health. The CDR3 runs from the conserved cysteine through the conserved F or W. The order of the fields is D gene, CDR3 length, J gene, V gene, clone size, CDR3 protein, CDR3 DNA. A D gene is named only where the DNA matches it firmly. Clone sizes are given selectively: once, few, many, or a class where the clone is expanded.

d_gene: .
len: 13
j_gene: TRBJ2-3
v_gene: TRBV10-3
abundance: .
CDR3aa: CAISDLLEDTQYF
CDR3nt: TGTGCCATCAGTGACCTACTAGAGGATACGCAGTATTTT

d_gene: .
len: 15
j_gene: TRBJ2-5
v_gene: TRBV5-5
abundance: few
CDR3aa: CASSRSGLGKETQYF
CDR3nt: TGTGCCAGCAGCCGCTCGGGACTTGGTAAAGAGACCCAGTACTTC

d_gene: TRBD2
len: 18
j_gene: TRBJ2-1
v_gene: TRBV7-3
abundance: few
CDR3aa: CASILIPGLAEDYNEQFF
CDR3nt: TGTGCCAGCATTCTCATCCCGGGACTAGCGGAGGACTACAATGAGCAGTTCTTC

d_gene: TRBD1
len: 16
j_gene: TRBJ2-1
v_gene: TRBV5-1
abundance: many
CDR3aa: CASSSGQGSSYNEQFF
CDR3nt: TGCGCCAGCAGCTCAGGACAGGGGAGCTCCTACAATGAGCAGTTCTTC

d_gene: TRBD2
len: 16
j_gene: TRBJ2-5
v_gene: TRBV5-6
abundance: few
CDR3aa: CASTTRVRGGWETQYF
CDR3nt: TGTGCCAGCACAACCCGGGTTCGGGGGGGTTGGGAGACCCAGTACTTC

d_gene: TRBD1
len: 14
j_gene: TRBJ2-3
v_gene: TRBV6-1
abundance: .
CDR3aa: CASRQGLSTDTQYF
CDR3nt: TGTGCCAGCAGACAGGGGTTGTCCACAGATACGCAGTATTTT

d_gene: TRBD2
len: 14
j_gene: TRBJ2-7
v_gene: TRBV2
abundance: .
CDR3aa: CASSPAGGPSEQYF
CDR3nt: TGTGCCAGCAGCCCTGCGGGAGGGCCCTCCGAGCAGTACTTC

d_gene: .
len: 14
j_gene: TRBJ2-3
v_gene: TRBV6-1
abundance: .
CDR3aa: CASSSGLIKDTQYF
CDR3nt: TGTGCCAGCAGCTCCGGGCTGATCAAAGATACGCAGTATTTT

d_gene: .
len: 15
j_gene: TRBJ1-1
v_gene: TRBV10-3
abundance: few
CDR3aa: CAISGGGTLNTEAFF
CDR3nt: TGTGCCATCAGTGGTGGGGGGACGCTTAACACTGAAGCTTTCTTT

d_gene: .
len: 17
j_gene: TRBJ2-1
v_gene: TRBV6-1
abundance: many
CDR3aa: CASFGSLPTGQNNEQFF
CDR3nt: TGTGCCAGCTTCGGAAGTCTCCCCACCGGACAGAACAATGAGCAGTTCTTC

d_gene: TRBD1
len: 14
j_gene: TRBJ2-1
v_gene: TRBV4-1
abundance: few
CDR3aa: CASRDRGAGNEQFF
CDR3nt: TGCGCCAGCAGGGACAGGGGGGCCGGCAATGAGCAGTTCTTC

d_gene: .
len: 17
j_gene: TRBJ2-1
v_gene: TRBV5-1
abundance: few
CDR3aa: CASSSEGSRAIYNEQFF
CDR3nt: TGCGCCAGCAGCTCCGAGGGGAGCAGGGCTATCTACAATGAGCAGTTCTTC

d_gene: .
len: 15
j_gene: TRBJ2-3
v_gene: TRBV2
abundance: .
CDR3aa: CASSEERGVVNTQYF
CDR3nt: TGTGCCAGCAGTGAAGAGAGGGGGGTGGTGAATACGCAGTATTTT

d_gene: .
len: 16
j_gene: TRBJ1-4
v_gene: TRBV5-6
abundance: .
CDR3aa: CASSPRNGGPGEKLFF
CDR3nt: TGTGCCAGCAGCCCGAGAAACGGGGGGCCGGGGGAAAAACTGTTTTTT

d_gene: .
len: 14
j_gene: TRBJ2-1
v_gene: TRBV15
abundance: few
CDR3aa: CATSRDPTSFEQFF
CDR3nt: TGTGCCACCAGCAGAGATCCGACTAGTTTCGAGCAGTTCTTC